This T cell receptor (beta chain) was documented in a study of cytomegalovirus exposure and HLA in healthy donors. This CDR3 contains 14 residues. With V trimmed by 1 base and J by 8 bases, 4 bases remained unmatched. Germline-derived CDR1 and CDR2 are SGHAT and FQNNGV. The PCR contained 60 Vbeta and 13 Jbeta primers. Authors' methods: In a later analysis, around 10 million of 75 million to 85 million unique beta chains occurred in at least two donors. Only in-frame clones appear in the TCRdb table, and some are missing; sequencing was by immunoSEQ multiplex PCR. V and J calls and clone size follow that table, whereas D and trimming were derived from the DNA. The profile shows over 150,000 clones, about four fifths of them singletons.

This chain links TRBV11-2 with TRBJ1-3; 8 nucleotides line up with TRBD1. Sequences were obtained from PBMCs. This clonotype originated in a male donor in good health and CMV-seropositive. CDR3 coding DNA: TGTGCCAGCAGCTTAGCAGGACAGGGCTACACCATATATTTT. Amino acids: CASSLAGQGYTIYF.